A selection of T cell receptor beta chains follows, all from one sample in a study of T cell changes during pregnancy in multiple sclerosis. The method was immunoSEQ multiplex PCR; TCRdb's version includes in-frame clones alone and lacks a portion of them. The sample has approximately 40,000 clones, more than 85% seen once. Material: CD8+ T cells from peripheral blood mononuclear cells, obtained after pregnancy. These receptors were obtained from a female donor with multiple sclerosis, enrolled in a pregnancy study. The CDR3 runs from the conserved cysteine through the conserved F or W. D genes are given only for firm matches. Some rows mark clone size as missing; the rest say once, few, many or name a class of expanded clone.

j_call clone_size d_call v_call cdr3_aa cdr3_nt
TRBJ2-5 once . TRBV5-1 CASSLGGQETQYF TGCGCCAGCAGCTTGGGAGGCCAAGAGACCCAGTACTTC
TRBJ1-1 few . TRBV7-9 CASSREFMNTEAFF TGTGCCAGCAGTCGGGAGTTTATGAACACTGAAGCTTTCTTT
TRBJ1-5 . . TRBV7-2 CASSLTGKGNQPQHF TGTGCCAGCAGCTTAACGGGGAAGGGCAATCAGCCCCAGCATTTT
TRBJ2-7 . TRBD1 TRBV27 CASRMTGVHEQYF TGTGCCAGCAGGATGACAGGGGTCCACGAGCAGTACTTC
TRBJ2-4 . TRBD2 TRBV5-4 CASSSPGTSGQTLAKNIQYF TGTGCCAGCAGCTCGCCCGGGACTAGCGGACAAACATTAGCCAAAAACATTCAGTACTTC
TRBJ2-3 . TRBD2 TRBV9 CASSGPRTSGGLSTDTQYF TGTGCCAGCAGCGGGCCTCGGACTAGCGGGGGGCTTAGCACAGATACGCAGTATTTT
TRBJ1-4 . TRBD1 TRBV5-6 CASSFRGDEKLFF TGTGCCAGCAGCTTCAGGGGGGATGAAAAACTGTTTTTT
TRBJ1-1 . . TRBV7-8 CASSLGGISNTEAFF TGTGCCAGCAGCTTAGGCGGTATCTCGAACACTGAAGCTTTCTTT
TRBJ2-1 . TRBD2 TRBV10-2 CASSAGTSVNEQFF TGCGCCAGCAGTGCCGGGACTAGCGTAAATGAGCAGTTCTTC
TRBJ1-4 . TRBD1 TRBV9 CASSVSNAGGEKLFF TGTGCCAGCAGCGTGAGTAATGCAGGGGGTGAAAAACTGTTTTTT
TRBJ1-4 . TRBD1 TRBV2 CASRGTGNEKLFF TGTGCCAGCAGAGGGACAGGGAATGAAAAACTGTTTTTT
TRBJ2-4 . . TRBV9 CASSPHSGVPGLAKNIQYF TGTGCCAGCAGCCCCCATAGCGGCGTGCCAGGTTTAGCCAAAAACATTCAGTACTTC
TRBJ2-6 . TRBD1 TRBV9 CASSAKGQGSSGANVLTF TGTGCCAGCAGCGCCAAGGGACAGGGGAGCTCTGGGGCCAACGTCCTGACTTTC
TRBJ1-2 . . TRBV13 CASSLSGEVYGYTF TGTGCCAGCAGCTTATCGGGGGAAGTCTATGGCTACACCTTC
TRBJ1-2 . TRBD1 TRBV5-4 CASSLSRDRSYGYTF TGTGCCAGCAGCTTGTCCCGGGACAGGTCCTATGGCTACACCTTC
TRBJ1-6 . TRBD1 TRBV27 CSSTGGLGSPLHF TGTTCTTCGACAGGGGGCCTTGGGTCACCCCTCCACTTT